This T cell receptor beta chain appears in the sequencing data of a study of cytomegalovirus exposure and HLA in healthy donors. Study-level results: Later analysis placed DRB1 highest and HLA-C lowest in TCR association rates, which differed by HLA locus. A later analysis showed that HLA-associated TCR beta chains had undergone more clonal expansion than equally common others. Productive status was seen about 90% or about 30% of the time for most TCR beta V segments in an earlier analysis.

Looked up from germline, CDR1 is SGDLS and CDR2 is YYNGEE. Trimming took 3 bases from V and 2 from J; bases not matched to a gene: 10. This CDR3 is 17 amino acids long. On this clone itself: Its target is unknown.

13 Jbeta primers and 60 Vbeta primers were used for the PCR. Data came from immunoSEQ multiplex PCR; TCRdb stores just in-frame clones and leaves some out. The sample holds tens of thousands of clones, 70% seen once. The chain employs TRBV9 and TRBJ2-2, with 7 bases matching TRBD1. The source of this sequence is a woman between 45 and 65 years old in good health and CMV-seropositive. Material for sequencing was PBMCs. DNA of the CDR3: TGTGCCAGCAGCGAGCCAACAAGGACAGGTAACACCGGGGAGCTGTTTTTT. Its protein product is CASSEPTRTGNTGELFF.